This TCR beta chain emerged from a study of blood T cell repertoires in COVID-19. Across the study: Whether acute or convalescent, the COVID-19 samples came from the United States, Italy and Spain. Sources were T cells, B-cell-depleted T cells, or PBMCs; the material itself was cDNA or gDNA.

As originally analysed: For nucleated cells, counts were estimated from reference gene primer amplification. Measured with immunoSEQ multiplex PCR; TCRdb has only the in-frame clones, and not every one. V and J calls and clone size are as listed in that table; D and trimming were resolved from the DNA. The table lists roughly 170,000 clones, about nine tenths of them singletons. Germline CDR1 is LGHDT and CDR2 is YNNKEL (reference sequence). This CDR3 region has 14 residues. The trim removed 3 bases at V and 8 bases at J, leaving 7 bases unmatched. The chain links TRBV3-1 (or the pseudogene TRBV3-2) to TRBJ2-1, with 7 bases matching TRBD1. This TCR was sampled from a man aged 55 to 70 with acute or convalescent COVID-19. Sequenced sample: peripheral blood. The CDR3 is CASSHLTGNDEQFF. CDR3 DNA sequence: TGTGCCAGCAGCCACCTGACAGGGAACGATGAGCAGTTCTTC.